The 27 T cell receptor beta chains below come from one sample, sequenced in a study of T-cell memory formation after mild COVID-19. TCRdb used MiXCR to reprocess the 5' RACE reads, holding one entry per CDR3 protein. The sample carries 410,000 or so distinct CDR3 sequences, about a quarter recorded once. The sample consisted of PBMCs or a T cell subset sorted from them (not recorded which). The receptors stem from an adult woman who had mild COVID-19 (a few samples of this study predate the infection). Cell type and time point are not known.

This sequence joins TRBV5-6 and TRBJ2-2; 9 bases line up with TRBD2. The trim removed 4 bases at V and 4 bases at J, leaving 5 bases unmatched. Per the germline V gene, CDR1 is SGHDT and CDR2 is YYEEEE. The CDR3 is 15 residues long. The CDR3 reads CASSRISGGTGELFF. The CDR3 DNA reads TGTGCCAGCAGCCGGATTAGCGGGGGCACCGGGGAGCTGTTTTTT.

This clonotype was seen a few times. This chain joins TRBV5-1 and TRBJ2-5, with 11 positions matching TRBD1. Per the germline V gene, CDR1 is SGHRS and CDR2 is YFSETQ. V gave up 7 bases and J gave up 4 bases; unmatched junction bases: 9. The CDR3 length is 15 residues. This CDR3 is CASRQDRGPGETQYF. The CDR3 region has the DNA TGCGCCAGCCGCCAGGACAGGGGGCCGGGAGAGACCCAGTACTTC.

V and J are TRBV27 and TRBJ2-4; D may be TRBD1 (6 bases). From germline, CDR1 is MNHEY and CDR2 SMNVEV (reference sequence). Trimming stripped 0 bases from V and 8 bases from J, with 14 bases between. This CDR3 is 15 amino acids long. CDR3 residues: CASSLSAGALDIQYF. Written as DNA, the CDR3 is TGTGCCAGCAGTTTATCGGCAGGGGCTCTGGACATTCAGTACTTC.

This clonotype turned up a few times. The chain couples TRBV19 to TRBJ2-1, with a possible D match to TRBD1 (5 bases). The V gene lost 4 bases and the J gene lost 8 bases, with 18 bases spanning the gap. The CDR3 is made up of 15 amino acids. The germline V gene encodes CDR1 LNHDA and CDR2 SQIVND (reference sequence). The CDR3 DNA reads TGTGCCAGTAGTAACCCCGGGCCCCTAGGGGATGAGCAGTTCTTC. Amino acids: CASSNPGPLGDEQFF. The whole variable domain, remainder taken from reference TRBV19 and TRBJ2-1, is DGGITQSPKYLFRKEGQNVTLSCEQNLNHDAMYWYRQDPGQGLRLIYYSQIVNDFQKGDIAEGYSVSREKKESFPLTVTSAQKNPTAFYLCASSNPGPLGDEQFFGPGTRLTVL.

This clonotype appeared a few times. The chain carries TRBV15 and TRBJ2-3; TRBD2 aligns across 8 bases. Germline CDR1 and CDR2: LNHNV and YYDKDF (reference sequence). There are 16 residues in the CDR3. The junction had 10 bases not matched to a gene; V was cut back by 4 bases and J by 4 bases. This chain's CDR3 is CATSIQRELGADTQYF. The DNA of the CDR3 is TGTGCCACCAGCATCCAGCGGGAGTTGGGCGCAGATACGCAGTATTTT.

This chain links TRBV11-2 with TRBJ2-1; 14 bases are shared with TRBD2. In germline, CDR1 is SGHAT, CDR2 FQNNGV. Trimming cost V 4 bases and J 9 bases; bases outside gene matches: 8. The CDR3 runs to 16 residues. The DNA for the CDR3 is TGTGCCAGCAGCTCCCAGGGACTAGCGGGAGCGGTTGAGCAGTTCTTC. Its protein is CASSSQGLAGAVEQFF.

The genes are TRBV12-3 or TRBV12-4 and TRBJ2-7; 8 bases align to TRBD1. Germline trimming cut 3 bases from V and 12 bases from J; bases unmatched to any gene: 10. CDR3 size: 13 residues. The CDR3 DNA is TGTGCCAGCAGTTTTAGCAGGGGGCAAAGTCCGTACTTC. The encoded protein is CASSFSRGQSPYF.

The V gene is TRBV6-5, the J gene TRBJ2-7; TRBD1 matches 9 bases. The CDR3 covers 14 residues. Unmatched junction bases numbered 6, after V lost 4 bases and J lost 5 bases. The germline gives CDR1 MNHEY, CDR2 SVGAGI. CDR3 protein: CASSSGTGTHEQYF. The CDR3 bases are TGTGCCAGCAGTTCCGGGACAGGGACCCACGAGCAGTACTTC.

A few counts support this clonotype. The J gene is TRBJ2-1, the V gene TRBV7-6, with 13 bases aligning to TRBD2. V lost 3 bases, J lost 2 bases, and 13 bases stayed unmatched. The CDR3 contains 20 residues. The germline gives CDR1 SGHVS, CDR2 FNYEAQ. CDR3 amino acids: CASSFAGTSGILSPYNEQFF. As DNA, the CDR3 is TGTGCCAGCAGCTTCGCCGGGACTAGCGGGATCCTGTCCCCCTACAATGAGCAGTTCTTC.

This clonotype was detected only a few times. V and J are TRBV11-2 and TRBJ2-3; D might be TRBD2 (6 bases). CDR1 is SGHAT, CDR2 FQNNGV, per germline. The CDR3 is made up of 17 amino acids. Trimming shortened V by 0 bases and J by 0 bases, and 13 bases separated the two germline ends. The CDR3 sequence: CASSLDFFAGSTDTQYF. CDR3 DNA: TGTGCCAGCAGCTTAGATTTCTTCGCGGGAAGCACAGATACGCAGTATTTT.

The rearrangement joins TRBV12-3 or TRBV12-4 to TRBJ2-7; D assignment may be TRBD1 or TRBD2 (5 bases each). This CDR3 has 16 amino acids. Trimming stripped 2 bases from V and 1 base from J, with 15 bases between. CDR3 region: CASSLSMGPSSYEQYF. As DNA, the CDR3 is TGTGCCAGCAGTTTATCCATGGGACCCTCATCCTACGAGCAGTACTTC.

This chain's CDR3 is CSVEKGGLNTEAFF. DNA for the CDR3: TGCAGCGTTGAAAAGGGGGGGTTGAACACTGAAGCTTTCTTT. The chain links TRBV29-1 to TRBJ1-1; D may be TRBD1 (6 bases). The CDR3 consists of 14 residues. V gave up 2 bases and J gave up 0 bases, with 10 bases separating them. The germline gives CDR1 SQVTM, CDR2 ANQGSEA.

This clonotype was recorded a few times. The rearrangement joins TRBV7-9 to TRBJ2-5; 11 bases map to TRBD2. The CDR3 contains 15 residues. The V gene end was trimmed by 4 bases and the J gene end by 1 base; junction bases not matched to a gene: 2. The V gene's germline CDR1 is SEHNR and CDR2 FQNEAQ (reference sequence). CDR3 residues: CASSWGTSGQETQYF. CDR3 DNA: TGTGCCAGCAGCTGGGGGACTAGCGGCCAAGAGACCCAGTACTTC.

This clonotype was observed a handful of times. This chain uses TRBV6-1 with TRBJ2-5; 7 bases are shared with TRBD2. With V trimmed by 6 bases and J by 2 bases, 6 bases remained unmatched. The CDR3 spans 14 residues. CDR1 and CDR2 (germline): MNHNS, SASEGT. The CDR3 reads CASRRGDYQETQYF. In DNA, the CDR3 is TGTGCCAGCAGACGAGGGGACTATCAAGAGACCCAGTACTTC.

V usage is TRBV7-9 and J usage is TRBJ1-2; D is perhaps TRBD1 (6 bases). Trimming left V 1 base short and J 3 bases short, with 15 bases between. Germline CDR1 SEHNR, CDR2 FQNEAQ (reference sequence). This CDR3 has 16 residues. The CDR3 DNA follows: TGTGCCAGCAGCTTAGGGTCGGGGGCGCACCACTATGGCTACACCTTC. Translated: CASSLGSGAHHYGYTF.

The rearrangement links TRBV14 to TRBJ2-7; no firm D call. This CDR3 comprises 15 residues. Trimming removed 1 base at V and 0 bases at J, with 10 bases between. Germline CDR1 and CDR2: SGHDN and FVKESK. CDR3 sequence (DNA): TGTGCCAGCAGCCAAGGTTGGCCCAGCTCCTACGAGCAGTACTTC. Amino acid sequence: CASSQGWPSSYEQYF.

This clonotype was observed a handful of times. This chain joins TRBV6-2 or TRBV6-3 and TRBJ1-4, with D maybe TRBD1 (5 bases). The CDR3 loop spans 14 amino acids. From germline, CDR1 is MNHEY and CDR2 SVGEGT. V was shortened by 6 bases and J by 8 bases, with 16 bases between the two germline ends. CDR3 amino acids: CASSPTVNYEKLFF. The DNA for the CDR3 is TGTGCCAGCAGCCCGACAGTGAATTACGAAAAACTGTTTTTT.

This clonotype was found a few times. The chain recombines TRBV20-1 with TRBJ2-7, with D perhaps matching TRBD2 (5 bases). Germline V gene data show CDR1 as DFQATT and CDR2 as SNEGSKA (reference sequence). V was shortened by 7 bases and J by 0 bases, with 13 bases between the two germline ends. This CDR3 contains 13 residues. Here the CDR3 DNA reads TGCAGTGTAGTGAGGGAGTCCTCCTACGAGCAGTACTTC. Amino acid sequence: CSVVRESSYEQYF.

V and J are TRBV12-3 or TRBV12-4 and TRBJ2-3; the match to TRBD2 covers 11 bases. There are 14 residues in the CDR3. The J segment lost 6 bases and the V segment lost 5 bases, leaving 4 bases of the junction unmatched. The CDR3 reads CASSQTSGGDTQYF. The CDR3 DNA is TGTGCCAGCAGTCAAACTAGCGGGGGTGATACGCAGTATTTT.

In its sample, this clonotype was seen a few times. The V call is TRBV5-1, the J call TRBJ2-3; 8 nucleotides align to TRBD2. CDR3 length: 15 amino acids. V lost 2 bases and J lost 4; bases outside the gene matches: 6. Germline CDR1 and CDR2: SGHRS and YFSETQ. The CDR3 region is CASSLSGRGSDTQYF. CDR3 DNA: TGCGCCAGCAGCTTAAGCGGGAGAGGGTCAGATACGCAGTATTTT.

CDR3 region: CASSQVSGRNYGYTF. DNA for the CDR3: TGCGCCAGCAGCCAAGTCTCAGGACGTAACTATGGCTACACCTTC. The rearrangement links TRBV4-1 to TRBJ1-2, with D unclear. V was pared by 1 base and J by 1 base, with 10 bases between. Germline V CDR1 and CDR2: MGHRA, YSYEKL. The CDR3 contains 15 residues.

The chain is built from TRBV10-3 and TRBJ2-7; 7 bases are a match to TRBD1. J gave up 5 bases and V 2 bases, and 12 bases lay outside the gene matches. Germline CDR1 and CDR2: ENHRY and SYGVKD. This CDR3 has 16 amino acids. The DNA of the CDR3 is TGTGCCATCAGTGAGGGGAAGACAGGGTACGTCCACGAGCAGTACTTC. Its protein is CAISEGKTGYVHEQYF.

The gene calls are TRBV7-9 and TRBJ2-3; 11 bases are a match to TRBD2. The J segment lost 0 bases and the V segment lost 3 bases, leaving 8 bases of the junction unmatched. CDR3 length: 18 residues. CDR1 is SEHNR, CDR2 FQNEAQ, per germline (reference sequence). The chain's CDR3 is CASSLPGLADSSTDTQYF. CDR3 nucleotide sequence: TGTGCCAGCAGCTTGCCGGGACTAGCGGATTCTAGCACAGATACGCAGTATTTT.

This chain connects TRBV11-2 to TRBJ1-1; D is ambiguous. Looked up from germline, CDR1 is SGHAT and CDR2 is FQNNGV. This CDR3 region has 14 residues. The ends were cut back, 1 base at V and 6 bases at J, with 12 bases in the middle. CDR3 sequence: CASSLVRYYPEAFF. In DNA form, the CDR3 reads TGTGCCAGCAGCTTAGTTCGGTACTACCCTGAAGCTTTCTTT.

This clonotype was picked up many times. The chain is built from TRBV29-1 and TRBJ1-1; tentatively, D is TRBD1 (5 bases). The germline CDR1 and CDR2 sequences are SQVTM and ANQGSEA. The length of the CDR3 is 13 residues. V lost 5 bases and J lost 1, with 11 bases in between. CDR3 sequence reads: CSVLSGTNTEAFF. The CDR3 DNA sequence: TGCAGCGTTCTGTCAGGGACGAACACTGAAGCTTTCTTT.

This clonotype appeared a few times. V is TRBV29-1 and J is TRBJ1-1; 8 positions match TRBD1. V lost 7 bases, J lost 5 bases, and 6 bases stayed unmatched. Germline V gives CDR1 SQVTM, CDR2 ANQGSEA. The CDR3 covers 12 residues. CDR3 coding DNA: TGCAGCGGGAGACAGGGGTGGACTGAAGCTTTCTTT. Its translation is CSGRQGWTEAFF.

This clonotype was seen a handful of times. The chain links TRBV7-9 to TRBJ2-7; tentatively, D is TRBD1 (5 bases). Germline assignment: CDR1 SEHNR and CDR2 FQNEAQ (reference sequence). There are 13 residues in the CDR3. V lost 6 bases, J lost 2 bases, and 11 bases lay in between. CDR3 nucleotide sequence: TGTGCCAGCAGGTTGGACATAACCTACGAGCAGTACTTC. It codes for CASRLDITYEQYF.